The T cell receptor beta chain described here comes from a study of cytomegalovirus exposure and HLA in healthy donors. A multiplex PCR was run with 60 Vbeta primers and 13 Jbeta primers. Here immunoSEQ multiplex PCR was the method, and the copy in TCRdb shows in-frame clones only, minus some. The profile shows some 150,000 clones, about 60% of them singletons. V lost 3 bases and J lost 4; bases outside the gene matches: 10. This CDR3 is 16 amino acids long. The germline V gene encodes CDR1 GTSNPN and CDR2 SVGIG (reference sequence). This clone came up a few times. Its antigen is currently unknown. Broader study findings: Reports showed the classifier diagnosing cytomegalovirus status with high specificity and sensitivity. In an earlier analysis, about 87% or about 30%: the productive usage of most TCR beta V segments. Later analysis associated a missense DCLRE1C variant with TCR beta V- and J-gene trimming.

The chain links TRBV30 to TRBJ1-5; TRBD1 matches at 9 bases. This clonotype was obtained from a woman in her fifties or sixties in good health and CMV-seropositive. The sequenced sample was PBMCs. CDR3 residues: CAWSLGVGQGNQPQHF. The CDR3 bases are TGTGCCTGGAGCCTAGGGGTCGGACAGGGGAATCAGCCCCAGCATTTT. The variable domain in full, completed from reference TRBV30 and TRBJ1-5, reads SQTIHQWPATLVQPVGSPLSLECTVEGTSNPNLYWYRQAAGRGLQLLFYSVGIGQISSEVPQNLSASRPQDRQFILSSKKLLLSDSGFYLCAWSLGVGQGNQPQHFGDGTRLSIL.